The 24 T cell receptor beta chains given below trace back to one sample, sequenced in a study of cytomegalovirus exposure and HLA in healthy donors. The method was immunoSEQ multiplex PCR; TCRdb's version includes in-frame clones alone and lacks a portion of them. The top ten clones hold 0.67% of a sample with 100,000 to 130,000 clones, almost 96% of them seen once. The material sequenced was PBMCs. The receptors were gathered from a woman under 30 in good health and CMV-seronegative.

The chain is built from TRBV7-2 and TRBJ2-7; 11 bases line up with TRBD1. Trimming took 4 bases from V and 6 from J; bases not matched to a gene: 5. CDR1 SGHTA and CDR2 FQGNSA come from the germline V gene. The CDR3 spans 14 residues. The CDR3 bases are TGTGCCAGCAGCTGGACAGGGGGCGAGTTCGAGCAGTACTTC. It codes for CASSWTGGEFEQYF.

This chain uses TRBV7-9 with TRBJ2-7; TRBD1 matches at 9 bases. The CDR3 sequence is 15 residues long. Trimming removed 3 bases from V and 4 bases from J; junction bases left unmatched: 7. Germline V gene sequence: CDR1 SEHNR, CDR2 FQNEAQ (reference sequence). The DNA of the CDR3 is TGTGCCAGCAGCTTGTCACAGGGGGCGAGTTACGAGCAGTACTTC. It codes for CASSLSQGASYEQYF.

This sequence joins TRBV6-1 and TRBJ1-2, with TRBD1 identical over 7 bases. The germline V gene encodes CDR1 MNHNS and CDR2 SASEGT. The V segment lost 1 base and the J segment 4 bases; nucleotides outside the gene matches: 6. The CDR3 has 15 residues. CDR3 residues: CASSEGTGSIYGYTF. In nucleotides, the CDR3 is TGTGCCAGCAGTGAAGGGACAGGCTCAATCTATGGCTACACCTTC.

The chain joins TRBV9 to TRBJ2-5; 9 bases match TRBD1. The CDR3 runs 14 residues. Germline V gene data show CDR1 as SGDLS and CDR2 as YYNGEE. The V and J ends lost 3 bases and 3 bases, in that order; junction bases with no gene match: 3. The CDR3 is CASSAGTGKETQYF. CDR3 nucleotides: TGTGCCAGCAGCGCGGGGACAGGGAAAGAGACCCAGTACTTC.

The chain employs TRBV5-1 and TRBJ1-1; perhaps TRBD1 as D (6 bases). The germline gives CDR1 SGHRS, CDR2 YFSETQ. V was shortened by 6 bases and J by 1 base, with 13 bases between the two germline ends. This CDR3 is built from 14 residues. The CDR3 nucleotides are TGCGCCAGCACTACAGGGTCGGCGAACACTGAAGCTTTCTTT. Translating gives CASTTGSANTEAFF.

This chain uses TRBV4-2 with TRBJ1-1; 7 positions agree with TRBD1. With 6 bases clipped from V and 4 bases from J, the junction kept 2 bases outside the gene matches. The germline gives CDR1 LGHNA, CDR2 YNFKEQ. This CDR3 region has 12 residues. In DNA, the CDR3 is TGTGCCAGCAGATACAGGGGCACTGAAGCTTTCTTT. Amino acids: CASRYRGTEAFF.

This chain links TRBV7-2 with TRBJ2-2; TRBD1 might be the D (6 bases). Trimming left V 0 bases short and J 4 bases short, with 6 bases between. The V gene's germline CDR1 is SGHTA and CDR2 FQGNSA. CDR3 length equals 14 residues. CDR3 bases: TGTGCCAGCAGCTTAGCAGGGGGCACCGGGGAGCTGTTTTTT. It encodes CASSLAGGTGELFF.

The chain carries TRBV5-1 and TRBJ2-5; 10 bases agree with TRBD1. Germline CDR1 SGHRS, CDR2 YFSETQ. The CDR3 loop spans 14 amino acids. The J segment lost 5 bases and the V segment lost 5 bases, leaving 6 bases of the junction unmatched. CDR3 sequence reads: CASSLTGGSETQYF. The CDR3 nucleotides read TGCGCCAGCAGTTTGACAGGGGGCTCGGAGACCCAGTACTTC. Full variable domain (missing parts from reference TRBV5-1 and TRBJ2-5): KAGVTQTPRYLIKTRGQQVTLSCSPISGHRSVSWYQQTPGQGLQFLFEYFSETQRNKGNFPGRFSGRQFSNSRSEMNVSTLELGDSALYLCASSLTGGSETQYFGPGTRLLVL.

The chain recombines TRBV9 with TRBJ1-4; TRBD1 matches at 7 bases. J gave up 6 bases and V 3 bases, and 11 bases lay outside the gene matches. CDR3 length: 16 amino acids. CDR1 is SGDLS, CDR2 YYNGEE, per germline. The DNA for the CDR3 is TGTGCCAGCAGCGCCTCCTCCGGGACAGCCTATGAAAAACTGTTTTTT. It codes for CASSASSGTAYEKLFF.

This chain uses TRBV4-3 with TRBJ1-2; TRBD1 agrees at 9 bases. Germline CDR1 reads LGHNA; CDR2 reads YSLEER. Trimming removed 0 bases from V and 3 bases from J; junction bases left unmatched: 14. The CDR3 consists of 19 residues. The CDR3: CASSQDRDRVAPKDYGYTF. CDR3 DNA: TGCGCCAGCAGCCAAGATAGGGACAGGGTCGCCCCTAAGGACTATGGCTACACCTTC.

The V call is TRBV6-6, the J call TRBJ2-3; TRBD2 matches 11 bases. CDR1 MNHNY and CDR2 SVGAGI come from the germline V gene (reference sequence). The CDR3 is 15 amino acids. V trimming: 6 bases; J trimming: 2 bases; junction bases outside the gene matches: 4. CDR3 sequence: CASRASGGPTDTQYF. In DNA, the CDR3 is TGTGCCAGCAGGGCTAGCGGGGGGCCCACAGATACGCAGTATTTT.

The rearrangement links TRBV6-4 to TRBJ1-2; D unresolved. Trimming removed 4 bases at V and 3 bases at J, with 12 bases between. The CDR3 runs to 14 residues. From germline, CDR1 is MRHNA and CDR2 SNTAGT. The CDR3 nucleotides read TGTGCCAGCAGTGTGGAAGCGGGGTACTATGGCTACACCTTC. Amino acid sequence: CASSVEAGYYGYTF.

The rearrangement links TRBV28 to TRBJ2-5, with D possibly TRBD1 on 5 matching bases. The CDR3 covers 17 residues. Trimming stripped 6 bases from V and 1 base from J, with 21 bases between. CDR1 MDHEN and CDR2 SYDVKM come from the germline V gene. CDR3 coding DNA: TGTGCCAGCAGACCCCCAGGGCTGGCTGGCATCCAAGAGACCCAGTACTTC. Protein product: CASRPPGLAGIQETQYF.

The chain links TRBV6-6 to TRBJ1-6, with TRBD1 matching 9 bases. The J segment lost 7 bases and the V segment lost 6 bases, leaving 10 bases of the junction unmatched. This CDR3 spans 16 amino acids. CDR1 is MNHNY, CDR2 SVGAGI, per germline (reference sequence). CDR3 in amino acids: CASRLARGTGNSPLHF. The CDR3 DNA sequence: TGTGCCAGCAGATTGGCGCGAGGGACAGGGAATTCACCCCTCCACTTT.

V usage is TRBV6-1 and J usage is TRBJ2-7, with 12 bases matching TRBD2. The CDR3 totals 14 residues. Germline trimming cut 1 base from V and 6 bases from J; bases unmatched to any gene: 1. CDR1 and CDR2 (germline): MNHNS, SASEGT. The CDR3 DNA is TGTGCCAGCAGTGAAGGACTAGCGGGGGCCGAGCAGTACTTC. Translating gives CASSEGLAGAEQYF.

The chain carries TRBV28 and TRBJ1-5, with no clear D. This CDR3 has 13 residues. The V and J ends lost 6 bases and 6 bases respectively, with 12 bases between them. CDR1 and CDR2 (germline): MDHEN, SYDVKM. The CDR3 loop reads CASSFPGFQPQHF. CDR3 nucleotides: TGTGCCAGCAGCTTTCCGGGATTTCAGCCCCAGCATTTT.

The rearrangement links TRBV18 to TRBJ1-2; the match to TRBD1 covers 8 bases. V gave up 4 bases and J gave up 7 bases; unmatched junction bases: 14. CDR3 length: 16 amino acids. From germline, CDR1 is KGHSH and CDR2 LQKENI. In DNA form, the CDR3 reads TGTGCCAGCTCACACCGGACAGGGCCTTCCGTTAGTGGCTACACCTTC. Translated: CASSHRTGPSVSGYTF.

The chain joins TRBV9 to TRBJ2-7, with 10 bases lining up with TRBD2. The CDR3 has 16 amino acids. V was pared by 4 bases and J by 1 base, with 8 bases of the junction left unmatched. Germline V lookup: CDR1 SGDLS, CDR2 YYNGEE. CDR3 in amino acids: CASSTGGTSVSYEQYF. The DNA for the CDR3 is TGTGCCAGCAGCACCGGCGGGACTAGCGTTTCCTACGAGCAGTACTTC.

The chain has TRBV2 and TRBJ2-1, with TRBD2 matching 8 bases. In germline, CDR1 is SNHLY, CDR2 FYNNEI. With 6 bases clipped from V and 4 bases from J, the junction kept 5 bases outside the gene matches. The CDR3 consists of 14 residues. CDR3 DNA sequence: TGTGCCAGCAGGGCGACTAGCGCGTACAATGAGCAGTTCTTC. Protein product: CASRATSAYNEQFF.

V gene TRBV29-1 combines with J gene TRBJ2-3; D perhaps matches TRBD1 (6 bases). Trimming removed 3 bases at V and 2 bases at J, with 9 bases between. The CDR3 consists of 13 residues. The germline gives CDR1 SQVTM, CDR2 ANQGSEA. The DNA of the CDR3 is TGCAGCGTTGAGGGGGCAAACACAGATACGCAGTATTTT. It codes for CSVEGANTDTQYF.

The chain joins TRBV27 to TRBJ1-2; D gene ambiguous. The CDR3 runs 14 residues. V was cut by 3 bases and J by 0 bases, with 8 bases left in between. Germline V gives CDR1 MNHEY, CDR2 SMNVEV (reference sequence). The chain's CDR3 is CASSFLPPNYGYTF. The CDR3 bases are TGTGCCAGCAGTTTTCTCCCTCCTAACTATGGCTACACCTTC.

The chain carries TRBV27 and TRBJ1-2; D may be TRBD1 (5 bases). Germline CDR1 and CDR2: MNHEY and SMNVEV (reference sequence). The CDR3 runs to 15 residues. Trimming left V 4 bases short and J 3 bases short, with 15 bases between. The CDR3 sequence: CASSSTDRLDYGYTF. The DNA of the CDR3 is TGTGCCAGCAGTTCCACCGACAGACTGGACTATGGCTACACCTTC.

Here the CDR3 reads CASSLGVAQNNEQFF. CDR3 nucleotides: TGCGCCAGCAGCTTGGGTGTCGCACAGAACAATGAGCAGTTCTTC. The V and J genes are TRBV5-1 and TRBJ2-1; D is ambiguous. The ends were cut back, 0 bases at V and 5 bases at J, with 12 bases in the middle. Germline V gives CDR1 SGHRS, CDR2 YFSETQ. CDR3 size: 15 residues. The whole variable domain, filled in from reference TRBV5-1 and TRBJ2-1, reads KAGVTQTPRYLIKTRGQQVTLSCSPISGHRSVSWYQQTPGQGLQFLFEYFSETQRNKGNFPGRFSGRQFSNSRSEMNVSTLELGDSALYLCASSLGVAQNNEQFFGPGTRLTVL.

The chain uses TRBV2 and TRBJ1-3; D ambiguous. V lost 5 bases to trimming and J lost 0 bases, with 14 bases between them. Germline CDR1 reads SNHLY; CDR2 reads FYNNEI. The CDR3 extends over 16 amino acids. CDR3 sequence (DNA): TGTGCCAGCAGTACCTCGGGGAGCCTCTCTGGAAACACCATATATTTT. This gives the protein CASSTSGSLSGNTIYF.